Following are 31 T cell receptor beta chains from one sample sequenced in a study of memory CD8 T cells in hepatitis C reinfection. Assay: immunoSEQ multiplex PCR; the TCRdb copy retains only in-frame clones and omits some. The sample includes tens of thousands of clones, around nine tenths of them seen just once. Time point in this sample: peak reinfection, 3 to 8 weeks after reinfection detection. The sorted cells went straight to TCR sequencing with no prior in vitro expansion. The specimen was naive CD8+ T cells sorted from blood. These receptors all come from a man aged 18-30 years with hepatitis C virus infection.

The V gene is TRBV5-6, the J gene TRBJ1-1; D call uncertain. The germline V and J ends were trimmed by 1 base and 3 bases, with 7 bases remaining between them. The CDR3 has 13 amino acids. Germline-derived CDR1 and CDR2 are SGHDT and YYEEEE. CDR3: CASSLSPDTEAFF. CDR3 in DNA: TGTGCCAGCAGCTTGAGCCCCGACACTGAAGCTTTCTTT.

The genes are TRBV7-9 and TRBJ2-7, with 7 nucleotides matching TRBD2. The CDR3 spans 15 residues. Per germline, CDR1 SEHNR and CDR2 FQNEAQ (reference sequence). The V segment lost 1 base and the J segment 0 bases; nucleotides outside the gene matches: 3. Here the CDR3 reads CASSLGLANSYEQYF. The CDR3 DNA reads as TGTGCCAGCAGCTTAGGACTAGCTAACTCCTACGAGCAGTACTTC. Based on the CDR3 plus reference TRBV7-9 and TRBJ2-7, the full variable domain is DTGVSQNPRHKITKRGQNVTFRCDPISEHNRLYWYRQTLGQGPEFLTYFQNEAQLEKSRLLSDRFSAERPKGSFSTLEIQRTEQGDSAMYLCASSLGLANSYEQYFGPGTRLTVT.

The CDR3 sequence is CASSPRPFPDNEQFF. The CDR3, as DNA: TGTGCCAGCAGCCCCAGGCCTTTTCCTGACAATGAGCAGTTCTTC. This chain connects TRBV2 to TRBJ2-1; D is uncertain. The V end lost 6 bases, the J end lost 5 bases, and 17 bases lay between the germline ends. Germline V CDR1 and CDR2: SNHLY, FYNNEI. The CDR3 length is 15 residues.

The DNA for the CDR3 is TGTGCCAGCAGTTACTATGGTGGGAGCACTGAAGCTTTCTTT. It specifies CASSYYGGSTEAFF. V usage is TRBV6-6 and J usage is TRBJ1-1; no definite D call. V was shortened by 1 base and J by 4 bases, with 10 bases between the two germline ends. This CDR3 spans 14 amino acids. CDR1 is MNHNY and CDR2 is SVGAGI in the germline V gene (reference sequence).

The genes are TRBV28 and TRBJ2-1; 7 positions agree with TRBD2. The V gene's germline CDR1 is MDHEN and CDR2 SYDVKM. The V gene end was trimmed by 8 bases and the J gene end by 9 bases; junction bases not matched to a gene: 7. The CDR3 length is 12 residues. The CDR3 sequence is CASHAGEGEQFF. CDR3 nucleotides: TGTGCCAGCCACGCGGGAGAGGGTGAGCAGTTCTTC.

The chain combines TRBV11-2 with TRBJ2-5; 10 bases match TRBD2. Trimming removed 5 bases from V and 5 bases from J; junction bases left unmatched: 8. The CDR3 loop spans 15 amino acids. Germline values: CDR1 SGHAT, CDR2 FQNNGV. The CDR3 sequence is CASSGVAGGSETQYF. The CDR3 DNA follows: TGTGCCAGCAGCGGGGTAGCGGGAGGAAGTGAGACCCAGTACTTC. Looking up the rest from reference TRBV11-2 and TRBJ2-5 gives the full variable domain: EAGVAQSPRYKIIEKRQSVAFWCNPISGHATLYWYQQILGQGPKLLIQFQNNGVVDDSQLPKDRFSAERLKGVDSTLKIQPAKLEDSAVYLCASSGVAGGSETQYFGPGTRLLVL.

This chain joins TRBV6-1 and TRBJ1-3; unclear D gene. The CDR3 totals 14 residues. Germline V gene lookup returns CDR1 MNHNS and CDR2 SASEGT. The germline V and J ends were trimmed by 9 bases and 0 bases, with 12 bases remaining between them. The CDR3 DNA reads TGTGCCAGTGCCGGTGAGGGCTCTGGAAACACCATATATTTT. The encoded protein is CASAGEGSGNTIYF.

The genes are TRBV28 and TRBJ2-3, with D tentatively TRBD2 (6 bases). This CDR3 region has 14 residues. Per germline, CDR1 MDHEN and CDR2 SYDVKM. V lost 5 bases, J lost 4 bases, and 13 bases lay in between. The DNA of the CDR3 is TGTGCCAGCAGTGCCCGACTAGTGCCAGATACGCAGTATTTT. It specifies CASSARLVPDTQYF.

The chain has TRBV28 and TRBJ2-1; 8 bases line up with TRBD2. CDR3 length: 14 amino acids. Germline V lookup: CDR1 MDHEN, CDR2 SYDVKM. V was pared by 3 bases and J by 15 bases, with 13 bases of the junction left unmatched. For the CDR3, the DNA is TGTGCCAGCAGTTTCCTAAGTAGGGTAGCGGGGCTGTTCTTC. This encodes CASSFLSRVAGLFF.

This clone came up a few times. Here the CDR3 DNA reads TGTGCCAGCAGTGATTGGGGGGGCACCGGGGAGCTGTTTTTT. This sequence encodes CASSDWGGTGELFF. J is TRBJ2-2 and V is TRBV2; 7 nucleotides align to TRBD2. The ends lost 3 bases at V and 4 bases at J; junction bases unmatched: 2. Germline V lookup: CDR1 SNHLY, CDR2 FYNNEI. The CDR3 consists of 14 residues.

The chain employs TRBV11-2 and TRBJ2-1, with 9 bases matching TRBD2. The length of the CDR3 is 14 residues. V was clipped by 4 bases and J by 5 bases; unmatched bases: 3. Germline V gene data show CDR1 as SGHAT and CDR2 as FQNNGV. CDR3 protein: CASSSGLADNEQFF. In DNA, the CDR3 is TGTGCCAGCAGCTCGGGACTAGCCGACAATGAGCAGTTCTTC.

The V and J genes are TRBV5-4 and TRBJ2-2; no reliable D call. Trimming removed 0 bases from V and 1 base from J, with 4 bases in between. The CDR3 spans 14 residues. The V gene's germline CDR1 is SGHNT and CDR2 YYREEE (reference sequence). CDR3 nucleotides: TGTGCCAGCAGCTTGGGAGAGAACACCGGGGAGCTGTTTTTT. This translates into CASSLGENTGELFF. The whole variable domain, filled in from reference TRBV5-4 and TRBJ2-2, reads ETGVTQSPTHLIKTRGQQVTLRCSSQSGHNTVSWYQQALGQGPQFIFQYYREEENGRGNFPPRFSGLQFPNYSSELNVNALELDDSALYLCASSLGENTGELFFGEGSRLTVL.

The rearrangement joins TRBV27 to TRBJ2-1; D is possibly TRBD2 (6 bases). The germline gives CDR1 MNHEY, CDR2 SMNVEV (reference sequence). Trimming removed 0 bases from V and 7 bases from J, with 13 bases in between. The CDR3 spans 15 residues. In nucleotides, the CDR3 is TGTGCCAGCAGTTTATCGGGCGGGGTATCGAATGAGCAGTTCTTC. Its translation: CASSLSGGVSNEQFF.

V is TRBV4-1 and J is TRBJ1-2; 9 bases are a match to TRBD1. Trimming cost V 0 bases and J 5 bases; bases outside gene matches: 4. CDR1 is MGHRA and CDR2 is YSYEKL in the germline V gene. The CDR3 has 15 amino acids. CDR3 in DNA: TGCGCCAGCAGCCAAGATCCGGGACAGGGTTATGGCTACACCTTC. Amino acids: CASSQDPGQGYGYTF.

Here the CDR3 DNA reads TGTGCCAGCAGTGATTCTGGGACAGGGGAATATGGCTACACCTTC. This encodes CASSDSGTGEYGYTF. The rearrangement joins TRBV25-1 to TRBJ1-2; 10 nucleotides line up with TRBD1. The V and J ends lost 3 bases and 5 bases, in that order; junction bases with no gene match: 6. There are 15 residues in the CDR3. Germline V lookup: CDR1 MGHDK, CDR2 SYGVNS.

The gene calls are TRBV2 and TRBJ2-1, with 9 bases that match TRBD2. V lost 2 bases, J lost 8 bases, and 10 bases stayed unmatched. The V gene's germline CDR1 is SNHLY and CDR2 FYNNEI. The CDR3 loop spans 16 amino acids. CDR3 nucleotides: TGTGCCAGCAGTGAAATACGCGCGGGAGGGCCATATGAGCAGTTCTTC. Its protein product is CASSEIRAGGPYEQFF.

A word on this clone: The identical CDR3 is also encoded by other nucleotide sequences in the sample. The rearrangement links TRBV5-5 to TRBJ2-7, with a possible D match to TRBD1 (6 bases). V lost 10 bases, J lost 2 bases, and 16 bases lay in between. The CDR3 runs 13 residues. Germline values: CDR1 SGHKS, CDR2 YYEKEE (reference sequence). CDR3 sequence (DNA): TGTGCCTCACCCAGGGGCCGACCCTACGAGCAGTACGTC. The encoded protein is CASPRGRPYEQYV.

V is TRBV30 and J is TRBJ2-2; unclear D gene. The CDR3 is 11 residues long. V lost 2 bases, J lost 9 bases, and 7 bases lay in between. CDR1 and CDR2 (germline): GTSNPN, SVGIG (reference sequence). The CDR3 is CAWSLTRELFF. CDR3 in DNA: TGTGCCTGGAGTCTAACGAGGGAGCTGTTTTTT.

This clone was seen once. This rearrangement joins TRBV7-9 to TRBJ2-1; D ambiguous. The CDR3 runs to 13 residues. Trimming removed 1 base from V and 5 bases from J, with 6 bases in between. Germline V gene data show CDR1 as SEHNR and CDR2 as FQNEAQ (reference sequence). The CDR3 DNA sequence: TGTGCCAGCAGCTTAGTCCCTGACAATGAGCAGTTCTTC. Translation gives CASSLVPDNEQFF. Full variable domain (remainder filled in from reference TRBV7-9 and TRBJ2-1): DTGVSQNPRHKITKRGQNVTFRCDPISEHNRLYWYRQTLGQGPEFLTYFQNEAQLEKSRLLSDRFSAERPKGSFSTLEIQRTEQGDSAMYLCASSLVPDNEQFFGPGTRLTVL.

The V call is TRBV19, the J call TRBJ2-5, with 7 bases that match TRBD2. Germline CDR1 is LNHDA and CDR2 is SQIVND (reference sequence). CDR3 size: 13 residues. Trimming removed 3 bases from V and 9 bases from J; junction bases left unmatched: 7. The CDR3 coding sequence is TGTGCCAGTAGTATGGCGGGGGAGGTGGCCCAGTACTTC. This encodes CASSMAGEVAQYF.

The count of this clone is one. The chain carries TRBV7-2 and TRBJ2-3, with 7 bases that match TRBD1. Per the germline V gene, CDR1 is SGHTA and CDR2 is FQGNSA. The CDR3 sequence is 17 residues long. V trimming: 2 bases; J trimming: 0 bases; junction bases outside the gene matches: 8. The CDR3 coding sequence is TGTGCCAGCAGCTTACCCCCGACAGGGCTTAGCACAGATACGCAGTATTTT. It is translated as CASSLPPTGLSTDTQYF.

The chain employs TRBV27 and TRBJ1-1; 8 bases are a match to TRBD1. The germline gives CDR1 MNHEY, CDR2 SMNVEV (reference sequence). V lost 5 bases to trimming and J lost 1 base; unmatched junction nucleotides: 3. The CDR3 has 14 residues. Here the CDR3 DNA reads TGTGCCAGCAGTCCCGGGACAGGGAACACTGAAGCTTTCTTT. The encoded protein is CASSPGTGNTEAFF.

V and J are TRBV7-8 and TRBJ1-2; possibly TRBD1 for D (5 bases). Germline V gene data show CDR1 as SGHVS and CDR2 as FQNEAQ. Trimming pared 3 bases from V and 0 bases from J, leaving 8 bases between. The length of the CDR3 is 14 residues. CDR3 bases: TGTGCCAGCAGCTTTCAGGGAACTAACTATGGCTACACCTTC. This translates into CASSFQGTNYGYTF.

V gene TRBV7-3 combines with J gene TRBJ2-1, with D perhaps matching TRBD2 (5 bases). Trimming shortened V by 5 bases and J by 4 bases, and 12 bases separated the two germline ends. Germline CDR1 reads SGHTA; CDR2 reads FQGTGA. The CDR3 runs to 14 residues. CDR3: CASSEGSLYNEQFF. In nucleotides, the CDR3 is TGTGCCAGCAGCGAAGGGAGTCTGTACAATGAGCAGTTCTTC.

The chain joins TRBV14 to TRBJ2-2; perhaps TRBD2 as D (5 bases). Germline CDR1 and CDR2: SGHDN and FVKESK. Trimming stripped 0 bases from V and 1 base from J, with 12 bases between. The CDR3 runs 17 residues. CDR3 sequence reads: CASSQEGERMNTGELFF. Written as DNA, the CDR3 is TGTGCCAGCAGCCAAGAGGGTGAGCGGATGAACACCGGGGAGCTGTTTTTT.

This clone was counted once. V is TRBV7-9 and J is TRBJ2-7; no reliable D call. CDR1 is SEHNR, CDR2 FQNEAQ, per germline (reference sequence). The CDR3 is made up of 13 amino acids. V was cut by 0 bases and J by 6 bases, with 9 bases left in between. CDR3 sequence (DNA): TGTGCCAGCAGCTTAGCAGCATCCCGCGAGCAGTACTTC. Protein sequence: CASSLAASREQYF.

This clone was found a few times. V and J are TRBV30 and TRBJ1-4; TRBD1 matches at 7 bases. Germline V CDR1 and CDR2: GTSNPN, SVGIG (reference sequence). The J segment lost 7 bases and the V segment lost 5 bases, leaving 10 bases of the junction unmatched. This CDR3 spans 14 amino acids. In nucleotides, the CDR3 is TGTGCCTGGGCTCCACCGGGACAGATTGAAAAACTGTTTTTT. Its protein is CAWAPPGQIEKLFF.

This chain uses TRBV6-1 with TRBJ1-4; perhaps TRBD1 as D (6 bases). Per the germline V gene, CDR1 is MNHNS and CDR2 is SASEGT. The CDR3 spans 15 residues. Trimming stripped 1 base from V and 8 bases from J, with 14 bases between. The CDR3 region has the DNA TGTGCCAGCAGTGAAGGAGGGCAGGGGTTAGAAAAACTGTTTTTT. Translation gives CASSEGGQGLEKLFF.

The V and J genes are TRBV4-1 and TRBJ2-3; 8 bases match TRBD1. The CDR3 loop spans 15 amino acids. Germline loops: CDR1 MGHRA, CDR2 YSYEKL. V was pared by 4 bases and J by 6 bases, with 9 bases of the junction left unmatched. The CDR3, as DNA: TGCGCCAGCAGCCCCCTGGCCCAGGGGGCGGATACGCAGTATTTT. Amino acid sequence: CASSPLAQGADTQYF.

This clone came up a few times. The chain employs TRBV6-6 and TRBJ2-2; D is undetermined. CDR1 is MNHNY and CDR2 is SVGAGI in the germline V gene (reference sequence). CDR3 length: 12 residues. V was trimmed by 6 bases and J by 2 bases, leaving 4 bases between them. For the CDR3, the DNA is TGTGCCAGCAGCCCTAACACCGGGGAGCTGTTTTTT. Residues: CASSPNTGELFF.

The V gene is TRBV7-8, the J gene TRBJ2-7; 7 positions match TRBD1. Germline CDR1 is SGHVS and CDR2 is FQNEAQ. The CDR3 totals 13 residues. The ends lost 3 bases at V and 2 bases at J; junction bases unmatched: 1. The DNA of the CDR3 is TGTGCCAGCAGCTTCGGACAGGCCTACGAGCAGTACTTC. The encoded protein is CASSFGQAYEQYF.